The 13 T cell receptor beta chains listed next were all sequenced from one sample in a study of blood T cell repertoires in COVID-19. The repertoire was sequenced with immunoSEQ multiplex PCR; TCRdb's copy has only in-frame clones and lacks some. Of 330,000 or so clones in the sample, 80% to 90% were seen once. The sample taken for sequencing was peripheral blood. All receptors come from a man under 40 with COVID-19, enrolled during active disease.

The J gene is TRBJ1-1, the V gene TRBV6-5, with no clear D. Per the germline V gene, CDR1 is MNHEY and CDR2 is SVGAGI. V lost 0 bases, J lost 7 bases, and 9 bases lay in between. This CDR3 has 13 amino acids. DNA for the CDR3: TGTGCCAGCAGTTACTCGATCGGTTTTGAAGCTTTCTTT. As protein: CASSYSIGFEAFF.

The chain is built from TRBV7-3 and TRBJ2-3; the D is unclear. The CDR3 is 15 residues long. V lost 5 bases, J lost 2 bases, and 14 bases lay in between. Germline assignment: CDR1 SGHTA and CDR2 FQGTGA. CDR3 loop: CASSITQFPTDTQYF. The CDR3 bases are TGTGCCAGCAGCATTACCCAGTTCCCCACAGATACGCAGTATTTT.

This rearrangement joins TRBV5-1 to TRBJ2-2, with 9 bases matching TRBD2. Germline V gives CDR1 SGHRS, CDR2 YFSETQ. This CDR3 has 17 residues. Germline trimming cut 4 bases from V and 0 bases from J; bases unmatched to any gene: 7. The CDR3 here is CASSIGRTSANTGELFF. The CDR3 region has the DNA TGCGCCAGCAGCATCGGACGGACTAGCGCGAACACCGGGGAGCTGTTTTTT.

V and J are TRBV5-1 and TRBJ2-5; 8 positions agree with TRBD1. CDR1 and CDR2 from the germline V gene are SGHRS and YFSETQ. The CDR3 covers 15 residues. Trimming removed 4 bases from V and 4 bases from J; junction bases left unmatched: 9. CDR3 DNA sequence: TGCGCCAGCAGCAGTAGGGACAGGTTTCGAGAGACCCAGTACTTC. Protein product: CASSSRDRFRETQYF.

V is TRBV19 and J is TRBJ2-5; TRBD2 aligns across 8 bases. The CDR3 is 15 residues long. The J segment lost 5 bases and the V segment lost 2 bases, leaving 7 bases of the junction unmatched. Germline CDR1 LNHDA, CDR2 SQIVND (reference sequence). CDR3 region: CASSIIPGLGETQYF. The CDR3 nucleotides are TGTGCCAGTAGTATAATTCCGGGACTAGGGGAGACCCAGTACTTC.

The chain combines TRBV19 with TRBJ2-2; TRBD2 matches at 7 bases. V lost 2 bases and J lost 0; bases outside the gene matches: 6. The CDR3 is made up of 17 amino acids. Germline-derived CDR1 and CDR2 are LNHDA and SQIVND (reference sequence). CDR3 amino acids: CASSISWREPNTGELFF. In DNA, the CDR3 is TGTGCCAGTAGTATAAGTTGGCGGGAGCCGAACACCGGGGAGCTGTTTTTT. Based on the CDR3 plus reference TRBV19 and TRBJ2-2, the full variable domain is DGGITQSPKYLFRKEGQNVTLSCEQNLNHDAMYWYRQDPGQGLRLIYYSQIVNDFQKGDIAEGYSVSREKKESFPLTVTSAQKNPTAFYLCASSISWREPNTGELFFGEGSRLTVL.

As DNA, the CDR3 is TGTGCCAGCACCGCCTCGGGGGGCAGAGGGAACATTCAGTACTTC. It specifies CASTASGGRGNIQYF. This chain links TRBV6-5 with TRBJ2-4; D may be TRBD2 (7 bases). V lost 7 bases to trimming and J lost 7 bases, with 20 bases between them. CDR3 size: 15 residues. Per germline, CDR1 MNHEY and CDR2 SVGAGI.

This clone appeared once. The rearrangement uses TRBV29-1 and TRBJ2-7, with D possibly being TRBD1 (6 bases). The CDR3 spans 13 residues. The V and J ends lost 5 bases and 5 bases respectively, with 16 bases between them. CDR1 is SQVTM and CDR2 is ANQGSEA in the germline V gene. In DNA form, the CDR3 reads TGCAGCGTTAGCAGGGGATCAGGGAACGAGCAGTACTTC. Amino acid sequence: CSVSRGSGNEQYF.

J is TRBJ2-5 and V is TRBV7-6; D gene unclear. There are 12 residues in the CDR3. The germline CDR1 and CDR2 sequences are SGHVS and FNYEAQ. Between the trimmed V and J ends, which lost 5 bases and 5 bases, there was a span of 9 bases. The CDR3 bases are TGTGCCAGCAGCCAAACCCGGGAGACCCAGTACTTC. It yields the protein CASSQTRETQYF.

V and J are TRBV19 and TRBJ1-2, with D possibly TRBD1 on 5 matching bases. V lost 3 bases to trimming and J lost 6 bases, with 11 bases between them. The CDR3 consists of 13 residues. CDR1 LNHDA and CDR2 SQIVND come from the germline V gene (reference sequence). The DNA of the CDR3 is TGTGCCAGTAGTATGCAGGGCGGGAATGGCTACACCTTC. It codes for CASSMQGGNGYTF. Full variable domain (rest looked up from reference TRBV19 and TRBJ1-2): DGGITQSPKYLFRKEGQNVTLSCEQNLNHDAMYWYRQDPGQGLRLIYYSQIVNDFQKGDIAEGYSVSREKKESFPLTVTSAQKNPTAFYLCASSMQGGNGYTFGSGTRLTVV.

The CDR3: CASSPLGAGSYEQYF. Here the CDR3 DNA reads TGTGCCAGTAGTCCTCTGGGCGCGGGGTCCTACGAGCAGTACTTC. The chain couples TRBV19 to TRBJ2-7, with a weak D call TRBD2 (6 bases). The CDR3 covers 15 residues. Germline V gene data show CDR1 as LNHDA and CDR2 as SQIVND (reference sequence). With 5 bases removed from V and 1 base from J, the gap between germline ends came to 15 bases.

V is TRBV5-4 and J is TRBJ2-7; TRBD1 might be the D (7 bases). The CDR3 length is 14 residues. The germline V gene encodes CDR1 SGHNT and CDR2 YYREEE (reference sequence). V was trimmed by 1 base and J by 6 bases, leaving 14 bases between them. The CDR3 nucleotides read TGTGCCAGCAGCTTGTTTGGAGGGGGCCGCGAGCAGTACTTC. This encodes CASSLFGGGREQYF.

The chain joins TRBV7-3 to TRBJ2-7; D might be TRBD2 (5 bases). V lost 1 base and J 2 bases, leaving 15 bases between the germline ends. Germline-derived CDR1 and CDR2 are SGHTA and FQGTGA. The CDR3 runs to 16 residues. CDR3 bases: TGTGCCAGCAGCTTAATAGCCGGACTCCCTGCCTACGAGCAGTACTTC. This codes for CASSLIAGLPAYEQYF.